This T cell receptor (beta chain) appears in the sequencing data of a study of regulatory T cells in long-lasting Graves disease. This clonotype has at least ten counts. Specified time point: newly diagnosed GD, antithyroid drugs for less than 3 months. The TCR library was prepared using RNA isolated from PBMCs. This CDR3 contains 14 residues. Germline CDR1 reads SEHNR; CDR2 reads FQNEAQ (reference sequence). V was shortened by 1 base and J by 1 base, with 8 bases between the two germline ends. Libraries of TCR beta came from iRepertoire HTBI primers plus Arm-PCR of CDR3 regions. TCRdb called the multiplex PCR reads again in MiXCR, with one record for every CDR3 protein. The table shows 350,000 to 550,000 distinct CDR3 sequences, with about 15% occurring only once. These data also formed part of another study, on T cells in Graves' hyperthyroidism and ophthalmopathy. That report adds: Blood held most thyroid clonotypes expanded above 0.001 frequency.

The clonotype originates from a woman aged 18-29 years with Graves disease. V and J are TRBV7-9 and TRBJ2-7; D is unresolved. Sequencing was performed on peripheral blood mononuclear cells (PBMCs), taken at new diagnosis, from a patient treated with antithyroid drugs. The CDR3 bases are TGTGCCAGCAGCTTAGACCAAGGGTCCTACGAGCAGTACTTC. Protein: CASSLDQGSYEQYF. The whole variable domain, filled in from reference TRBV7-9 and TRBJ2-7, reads DTGVSQNPRHKITKRGQNVTFRCDPISEHNRLYWYRQTLGQGPEFLTYFQNEAQLEKSRLLSDRFSAERPKGSFSTLEIQRTEQGDSAMYLCASSLDQGSYEQYFGPGTRLTVT.